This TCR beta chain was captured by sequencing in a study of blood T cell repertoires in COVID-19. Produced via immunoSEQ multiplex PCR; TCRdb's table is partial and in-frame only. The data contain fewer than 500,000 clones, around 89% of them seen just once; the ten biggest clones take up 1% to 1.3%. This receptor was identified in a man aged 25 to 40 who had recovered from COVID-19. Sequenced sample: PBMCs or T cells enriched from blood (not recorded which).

The CDR3 bases are TGTGCCAGCAGTCCCGGGACAGGTATTGGCTACACCTTC. Translating it yields CASSPGTGIGYTF. The rearrangement uses TRBV12-3 or TRBV12-4 and TRBJ1-2, with 8 bases aligning to TRBD1. V lost 5 bases and J lost 7; bases outside the gene matches: 6. This CDR3 region has 13 residues.